The 29 T cell receptor beta chains below come from one sample, sequenced in a study of beta chain features in type 1 diabetes. Expressed TCRB transcripts got sequenced, as all isolated RNA was reverse transcribed. The repertoire was sequenced with immunoSEQ multiplex PCR; TCRdb's copy has only in-frame clones and lacks some. Of 140,000 to 150,000 clones listed, under 11% are singletons. The sample was naive CD4+ T cells from blood. The receptors were gathered from a man in his late teens or twenties in good health.

The chain carries TRBV5-1 and TRBJ2-2; TRBD1 matches 9 bases. CDR1 SGHRS and CDR2 YFSETQ come from the germline V gene. The CDR3 is 16 residues long. The ends lost 3 bases at V and 2 bases at J; junction bases unmatched: 5. This CDR3 is CASSSQGAINTGELFF. CDR3 nucleotide sequence: TGCGCCAGCAGCTCACAGGGGGCCATTAACACCGGGGAGCTGTTTTTT.

This sequence joins TRBV19 and TRBJ1-2; 8 nucleotides align to TRBD1. This CDR3 is built from 15 residues. V shed 4 bases and J 2 bases; nucleotides not matched to a gene: 6. Germline V lookup: CDR1 LNHDA, CDR2 SQIVND (reference sequence). In DNA form, the CDR3 reads TGTGCCAGTAGTACCCAGGGGGCAGGGAACTATGGCTACACCTTC. It specifies CASSTQGAGNYGYTF.

This clone was counted at least ten times. The chain carries TRBV14 and TRBJ2-3, with 7 bases that match TRBD2. Germline CDR1 is SGHDN and CDR2 is FVKESK. This CDR3 contains 14 residues. The V segment lost 1 base and the J segment 5 bases; nucleotides outside the gene matches: 3. Written as DNA, the CDR3 is TGTGCCAGCAGCCAAGGACTAGCTATAGATACGCAGTATTTT. Protein product: CASSQGLAIDTQYF.

The sample holds a few counts of this clone. The chain combines TRBV19 with TRBJ2-4, with 11 bases matching TRBD2. The germline gives CDR1 LNHDA, CDR2 SQIVND (reference sequence). This CDR3 comprises 18 residues. V lost 7 bases, J lost 1 base, and 12 bases stayed unmatched. In nucleotides, the CDR3 is TGTGCCAGTACCGTAGCGGGGGGGTACCCCCTGGCCAAAAACATTCAGTACTTC. Translated: CASTVAGGYPLAKNIQYF.

This clone was counted a few times. Sequence at one end of the junction differs from germline and may be a read error. V gene TRBV11-2 combines with J gene TRBJ2-7; no definite D call. Germline loops: CDR1 SGHAT, CDR2 FQNNGV. This CDR3 has 12 residues. The chain's CDR3 is CASSPTRVEQCF. The CDR3 region has the DNA TGTGCCAGCAGCCCGACCCGGGTCGAGCAGTGCTTC.

At least ten counts were recorded for this clone. J is TRBJ1-5 and V is TRBV15; perhaps TRBD1 as D (6 bases). Germline V gene lookup returns CDR1 LNHNV and CDR2 YYDKDF (reference sequence). Trimming pared 5 bases from V and 3 bases from J, leaving 11 bases between. This CDR3 is 14 amino acids long. The CDR3 spells CATSRDTINQPQHF. The DNA of the CDR3 is TGTGCCACCAGCCGGGACACGATCAATCAGCCCCAGCATTTT.

The sample holds a few counts of this clone. The gene calls are TRBV7-2 and TRBJ1-3; TRBD1 aligns across 10 bases. This CDR3 region has 16 residues. The V segment lost 5 bases and the J segment 4 bases; nucleotides outside the gene matches: 8. CDR1 and CDR2 (germline): SGHTA, FQGNSA. The CDR3 DNA follows: TGTGCCAGCAGCCACCGACAGGGGGCAGCGGGAAACACCATATATTTT. Protein: CASSHRQGAAGNTIYF.

About this clone itself: Its ends do not fully match the called genes, so a read error is possible. The rearrangement joins TRBV5-4 to TRBJ2-3, with a weak D call TRBD1 (5 bases). The CDR3 sequence is 18 residues long. Per germline, CDR1 SGHNT and CDR2 YYREEE (reference sequence). CDR3 nucleotide sequence: TGTGCCAGCAGATTGGGTACAGGAGCGATTTCTAGCACAGATACGCAGTATTTT. Its translation is CASRLGTGAISSTDTQYF.

The gene calls are TRBV4-2 and TRBJ2-3, with 8 bases lining up with TRBD2. CDR3 size: 18 residues. V shed 4 bases, J shed 6 bases, and the junction held 18 bases outside the gene matches. Germline V gene sequence: CDR1 LGHNA, CDR2 YNFKEQ. The CDR3, as DNA: TGTGCCAGCAGCCTAAGGCCGAGCGGGGGCCTCGACTTGGATACGCAGTATTTT. It yields the protein CASSLRPSGGLDLDTQYF.

This clone was detected only a few times. The rearrangement uses TRBV19 and TRBJ1-5; 7 bases match TRBD1. Germline V CDR1 and CDR2: LNHDA, SQIVND (reference sequence). The CDR3 loop spans 17 amino acids. J lost 2 bases, V lost 4 bases, and 11 bases had no gene match. CDR3 DNA: TGTGCCAGTAGTACCCGGACAGGCGGAGCGGGCAATCAGCCCCAGCATTTT. This sequence encodes CASSTRTGGAGNQPQHF.

This chain connects TRBV4-1 to TRBJ2-1, with TRBD1 matching 10 bases. This CDR3 region has 18 residues. Germline lookup yields CDR1 MGHRA and CDR2 YSYEKL. V lost 0 bases and J lost 6; bases outside the gene matches: 11. The CDR3 here is CASSQDPRDRGLINEQFF. The CDR3 bases are TGCGCCAGCAGCCAAGATCCCCGGGACAGGGGTCTTATCAATGAGCAGTTCTTC.

This clone has a handful of counts. V usage is TRBV13 and J usage is TRBJ2-1, with D perhaps matching TRBD2 (6 bases). Germline CDR1 PRHDT, CDR2 FYEKMQ (reference sequence). This CDR3 comprises 12 residues. Trimming shortened V by 7 bases and J by 15 bases, and 19 bases separated the two germline ends. The CDR3 here is CASTLMGGRLFF. In DNA, the CDR3 is TGTGCCAGCACCCTGATGGGGGGTCGTCTGTTCTTC.

This clone was observed at least ten times. The V gene is TRBV29-1, the J gene TRBJ2-7; 7 positions agree with TRBD2. CDR1 and CDR2 (germline): SQVTM, ANQGSEA. There are 13 residues in the CDR3. J lost 7 bases, V lost 6 bases, and 12 bases had no gene match. The CDR3 loop is CSVRDYTSGEQYF. CDR3 coding DNA: TGCAGCGTGCGGGACTACACCTCGGGAGAGCAGTACTTC.

As to this clone: Different DNA sequences within this sample yield the same CDR3. This chain connects TRBV5-1 to TRBJ2-1; 11 nucleotides agree with TRBD2. Trimming at V came to 0 bases and at J to 7 bases, leaving 3 bases not matched to a gene. CDR1 and CDR2 from the germline V gene are SGHRS and YFSETQ. CDR3 length: 15 residues. The CDR3 DNA reads TGCGCCAGCAGCTTGGGTCTAGCGGGGGGTAATGAGCAGTTCTTC. It yields the protein CASSLGLAGGNEQFF.

The gene calls are TRBV28 and TRBJ2-3; 7 nucleotides align to TRBD2. Per the germline V gene, CDR1 is MDHEN and CDR2 is SYDVKM. The CDR3 extends over 16 amino acids. Trimming at V came to 3 bases and at J to 1 base, leaving 7 bases not matched to a gene. The CDR3 loop is CASSLVGGGRTDTQYF. The CDR3 DNA follows: TGTGCCAGCAGTTTGGTTGGGGGGGGTCGCACAGATACGCAGTATTTT. Variable domain in full (rest from reference TRBV28 and TRBJ2-3): DVKVTQSSRYLVKRTGEKVFLECVQDMDHENMFWYRQDPGLGLRLIYFSYDVKMKEKGDIPEGYSVSREKKERFSLILESASTNQTSMYLCASSLVGGGRTDTQYFGPGTRLTVL.

V usage is TRBV6-5 and J usage is TRBJ2-1; tentatively, D is TRBD1 (5 bases). Germline V gives CDR1 MNHEY, CDR2 SVGAGI. V lost 0 bases, J lost 2 bases, and 8 bases lay in between. The CDR3 covers 15 residues. The DNA of the CDR3 is TGTGCCAGCAGTTACTCCAGGGCGCCCTACAATGAGCAGTTCTTC. It specifies CASSYSRAPYNEQFF.

Ten or more counts support this clone. The rearrangement joins TRBV25-1 to TRBJ1-5; 9 positions match TRBD1. There are 14 residues in the CDR3. From germline, CDR1 is MGHDK and CDR2 SYGVNS. Trimming removed 8 bases from V and 5 bases from J; junction bases left unmatched: 7. This CDR3 is CASRDRGWDQPQHF. CDR3 DNA: TGTGCCAGCCGCGACAGGGGGTGGGATCAGCCCCAGCATTTT.

This clone was detected only a few times. The chain uses TRBV21-1 and TRBJ2-3; the table calls TRBD1, which could not be checked here. TRBV21-1 is shown as a pseudogene. The CDR3 has 15 amino acids. This CDR3 is CASSKDGTGTDTQYF. In DNA form, the CDR3 reads TGTGCCAGCAGCAAAGATGGGACAGGGACAGATACGCAGTATTTT.

The sample holds many counts of this clone. The chain is built from TRBV7-2 and TRBJ2-1; 9 bases map to TRBD2. Germline CDR1 reads SGHTA; CDR2 reads FQGNSA. V shed 5 bases, J shed 12 bases, and the junction held 11 bases outside the gene matches. The CDR3 runs to 14 residues. The CDR3 bases are TGTGCCAGCAGCCGGGGCTTGCGGGGGGGACGGCAGTTCTTC. It codes for CASSRGLRGGRQFF.

The sample holds many counts of this clone. This chain uses TRBV4-2 with TRBJ2-2; maybe TRBD2 (6 bases). Trimming pared 0 bases from V and 12 bases from J, leaving 11 bases between. The CDR3 totals 13 residues. In germline, CDR1 is LGHNA, CDR2 YNFKEQ. As DNA, the CDR3 is TGTGCCAGCAGCCAAGATAAAGGAGGGCAGCTGTTTTTT. This codes for CASSQDKGGQLFF.

This rearrangement joins TRBV9 to TRBJ2-5; D ambiguous. Trimming shortened V by 0 bases and J by 2 bases, and 14 bases separated the two germline ends. This CDR3 comprises 16 residues. CDR1 and CDR2 (germline): SGDLS, YYNGEE. CDR3 sequence reads: CASSVDAINFQETQYF. The CDR3 bases are TGTGCCAGCAGCGTAGATGCGATAAATTTTCAAGAGACCCAGTACTTC.

This chain connects TRBV4-3 to TRBJ2-1, with 8 nucleotides matching TRBD2. The CDR3 has 14 residues. The germline V gene encodes CDR1 LGHNA and CDR2 YSLEER. Unmatched junction bases numbered 3, after V lost 4 bases and J lost 4 bases. The CDR3 region is CASSRSGGYNEQFF. The CDR3 coding sequence is TGCGCCAGCAGCCGAAGCGGGGGATACAATGAGCAGTTCTTC.

This clone was counted many times. The chain is built from TRBV29-1 and TRBJ2-3, with TRBD2 as a possible D gene (5 bases). Germline V gives CDR1 SQVTM, CDR2 ANQGSEA. The CDR3 is 14 residues long. V was clipped by 4 bases and J by 5 bases, with 16 bases between them. Written as DNA, the CDR3 is TGCAGCGTTGTTAAAACTAACCGGGGAGATACGCAGTATTTT. This sequence encodes CSVVKTNRGDTQYF.

V is TRBV5-5 and J is TRBJ2-3, with D perhaps TRBD1 (5 bases). Trimming took 5 bases from V and 3 from J, leaving 10 bases between them. The CDR3 contains 13 residues. The germline gives CDR1 SGHKS, CDR2 YYEKEE (reference sequence). This CDR3 is CASRTEKTDTQYF. The DNA for the CDR3 is TGTGCCAGCAGGACAGAAAAGACAGATACGCAGTATTTT.

The chain joins TRBV15 to TRBJ1-2; 8 nucleotides align to TRBD1. The CDR3 covers 13 residues. Trimming took 3 bases from V and 5 from J; bases not matched to a gene: 2. The germline V gene has CDR1 LNHNV and CDR2 YYDKDF (reference sequence). Written as DNA, the CDR3 is TGTGCCACCAGCAGCCGACAGGGGTATGGCTACACCTTC. Its protein product is CATSSRQGYGYTF.

The rearrangement links TRBV21-1 to TRBJ1-2; TRBD1 is the table's D call and was not checked against the DNA. TRBV21-1 is reported as a pseudogene. The CDR3 sequence is 13 residues long. CDR3 sequence (DNA): TGTGCCAGCAGTGACAGGTTCCACTATGGCTACACCTTC. Its translation is CASSDRFHYGYTF.

A few counts support this clone. The chain employs TRBV5-1 and TRBJ2-2; TRBD1 aligns across 7 bases. The ends lost 5 bases at V and 4 bases at J; junction bases unmatched: 14. Germline-derived CDR1 and CDR2 are SGHRS and YFSETQ. CDR3 length equals 17 residues. The chain's CDR3 is CASRRRSATGSTGELFF. The CDR3 DNA follows: TGCGCCAGCAGACGACGGTCGGCGACAGGGTCCACCGGGGAGCTGTTTTTT.

This clone was counted ten times or more. Other DNA sequences of this sample code for an identical CDR3. This chain uses TRBV7-9 with TRBJ2-1, with TRBD2 matching 9 bases. Germline lookup yields CDR1 SEHNR and CDR2 FQNEAQ (reference sequence). Trimming took 2 bases from V and 5 from J; bases not matched to a gene: 4. The CDR3 consists of 15 residues. CDR3 coding DNA: TGTGCCAGCAGCTTATCGGCTAGCGGGGACAATGAGCAGTTCTTC. Translated, it gives CASSLSASGDNEQFF.

The chain joins TRBV7-2 to TRBJ1-6; D is undetermined. CDR1 and CDR2 (germline): SGHTA, FQGNSA. CDR3 length: 15 residues. V was clipped by 1 base and J by 3 bases, with 7 bases between them. CDR3 sequence: CASSLGRDYNSPLHF. CDR3 DNA sequence: TGTGCCAGCAGCTTAGGGCGGGACTATAATTCACCCCTCCACTTT.